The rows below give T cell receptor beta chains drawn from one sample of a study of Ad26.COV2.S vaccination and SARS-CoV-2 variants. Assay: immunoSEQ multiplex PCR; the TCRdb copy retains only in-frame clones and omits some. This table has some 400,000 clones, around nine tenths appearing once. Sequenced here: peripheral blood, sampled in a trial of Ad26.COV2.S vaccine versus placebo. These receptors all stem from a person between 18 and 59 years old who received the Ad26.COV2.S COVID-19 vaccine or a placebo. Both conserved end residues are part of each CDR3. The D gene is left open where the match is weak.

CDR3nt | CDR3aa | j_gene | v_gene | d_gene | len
TGCGCCAGCAACCTCAACGGGGCGGGCGAAAAACTGTTTTTT | CASNLNGAGEKLFF | TRBJ1-4 | TRBV5-1 | NA | 14
TGTGCCAGCAGACCCCCGGGACAGGGGATTCGTGGCTACACCTTC | CASRPPGQGIRGYTF | TRBJ1-2 | TRBV28 | TRBD1 | 15
TGCGCCAGCAGCTTGGAAGGCAAGTCCTACGAGCAGTACTTC | CASSLEGKSYEQYF | TRBJ2-7 | TRBV5-1 | NA | 14
TGTGCCAGCAGCAAACCCGATATTGGACAGCACATGAGGGTTAGAGATTGTAATTCACCCCTCCACTTT | CASSKPDIGQHMRVRDCNSPLHF | TRBJ1-6 | TRBV21-1 | NA | 23
TGCGCCAGCAGCTTGGTGGCGGGAGCGAACACCGGGGAGCTGTTTTTT | CASSLVAGANTGELFF | TRBJ2-2 | TRBV5-1 | TRBD2 | 16
TGTGCCAGCAGCTCTAGCGGGTACGAGCAGTACTTC | CASSSSGYEQYF | TRBJ2-7 | TRBV7-2 | TRBD2 | 12
TGTGCCAGCAGTTACCAGACAGGGGTTGGCTACACCTTC | CASSYQTGVGYTF | TRBJ1-2 | TRBV6-2/TRBV6-3 | TRBD1 | 13
TGTGCCACGACCACGGCGGGTCTGGAGGTAAATGAGCAGTTCTTC | CATTTAGLEVNEQFF | TRBJ2-1 | TRBV6-5 | NA | 15
TGTGCCAGTAGTGCCGCCCCAAAGAATGAGCAGTTCTTC | CASSAAPKNEQFF | TRBJ2-1 | TRBV19 | NA | 13
TGTGCCAGCAGTTACGCGGTCAGGCTTGAGCAGTTCTTC | CASSYAVRLEQFF | TRBJ2-1 | TRBV6-2/TRBV6-3 | NA | 13